The 7 T cell receptor beta chains presented below share a single source sample, sequenced in a study of breast tumors, draining lymph nodes, adjacent tissues. The lymph nodes were axillary draining lymph nodes from breast cancer patients. From the multiplex PCR reads, TCRdb called clonotypes with MiXCR, one entry per CDR3 protein. The sample yields about 200,000 distinct CDR3 sequences, around 33% seen once. The sequencing sample was made of axillary lymph node tissue. These receptors originate from a female donor with breast cancer. Some clones in this sample may be carry-over from other donors' samples.

This clonotype has at least ten counts. The chain joins TRBV10-2 to TRBJ1-4; 7 positions agree with TRBD1. Germline loops: CDR1 WSHSY, CDR2 SAAADI. The CDR3 runs 15 residues. The V segment lost 8 bases and the J segment 2 bases; nucleotides outside the gene matches: 8. The CDR3 is CASVDRDRTNEKLFF. The CDR3 DNA follows: TGCGCCAGCGTCGACAGGGATCGGACTAATGAAAAACTGTTTTTT.

This clonotype was seen many times. The chain combines TRBV20-1 with TRBJ2-5; 10 nucleotides match TRBD2. The germline V gene has CDR1 DFQATT and CDR2 SNEGSKA (reference sequence). Unmatched junction bases numbered 5, after V lost 6 bases and J lost 1 base. This CDR3 has 14 amino acids. The CDR3 bases are TGCAGTGCATTAGCGGGAGGCTTCCAAGAGACCCAGTACTTC. It yields the protein CSALAGGFQETQYF.

This clonotype came up a few times. The chain combines TRBV27 with TRBJ2-1, with 11 bases identical to TRBD1. Germline V gives CDR1 MNHEY, CDR2 SMNVEV (reference sequence). V dropped 6 bases and J dropped 9; count of bases not matched to a gene: 10. CDR3 length equals 15 residues. The CDR3 protein is CASSLDRGPTTEQFF. In DNA form, the CDR3 reads TGTGCCAGCAGCCTGGACAGGGGGCCAACTACTGAGCAGTTCTTC.

CDR3: CASSRTGGAGANVLTF. The CDR3 nucleotides are TGTGCCAGCAGCCGGACAGGGGGCGCTGGGGCCAACGTCCTGACTTTC. The chain uses TRBV7-9 and TRBJ2-6; 11 nucleotides match TRBD1. CDR3 length: 16 residues. In germline, CDR1 is SEHNR, CDR2 FQNEAQ (reference sequence). Germline trimming cut 5 bases from V and 2 bases from J; bases unmatched to any gene: 2.

The gene calls are TRBV10-3 and TRBJ2-7; the match to TRBD1 covers 8 bases. Germline-derived CDR1 and CDR2 are ENHRY and SYGVKD. The CDR3 covers 13 residues. V lost 6 bases and J lost 5; bases outside the gene matches: 6. CDR3 amino acids: CAIRQGAENEQYF. Here the CDR3 DNA reads TGTGCCATCAGGCAGGGGGCGGAGAACGAGCAGTACTTC.

The chain couples TRBV5-8 to TRBJ2-3; 14 bases are shared with TRBD2. CDR3 length: 20 residues. The V segment lost 2 bases and the J segment 2 bases; nucleotides outside the gene matches: 13. Germline-derived CDR1 and CDR2 are SGHTS and YDEGEE. The CDR3: CASSFPTGLAGVDPTDTQYF. In nucleotides, the CDR3 is TGTGCCAGCAGCTTCCCGACGGGACTAGCGGGAGTGGACCCCACAGATACGCAGTATTTT.

Only a few counts were recorded for this clonotype. The chain uses TRBV6-5 and TRBJ2-5, with 13 nucleotides matching TRBD2. The CDR3 loop spans 15 amino acids. Germline lookup yields CDR1 MNHEY and CDR2 SVGAGI. V was clipped by 5 bases and J by 5 bases; unmatched bases: 5. This CDR3 is CASSLRTSGSETQYF. DNA of the CDR3: TGTGCCAGCAGTCTCCGGACTAGCGGGAGCGAGACCCAGTACTTC.